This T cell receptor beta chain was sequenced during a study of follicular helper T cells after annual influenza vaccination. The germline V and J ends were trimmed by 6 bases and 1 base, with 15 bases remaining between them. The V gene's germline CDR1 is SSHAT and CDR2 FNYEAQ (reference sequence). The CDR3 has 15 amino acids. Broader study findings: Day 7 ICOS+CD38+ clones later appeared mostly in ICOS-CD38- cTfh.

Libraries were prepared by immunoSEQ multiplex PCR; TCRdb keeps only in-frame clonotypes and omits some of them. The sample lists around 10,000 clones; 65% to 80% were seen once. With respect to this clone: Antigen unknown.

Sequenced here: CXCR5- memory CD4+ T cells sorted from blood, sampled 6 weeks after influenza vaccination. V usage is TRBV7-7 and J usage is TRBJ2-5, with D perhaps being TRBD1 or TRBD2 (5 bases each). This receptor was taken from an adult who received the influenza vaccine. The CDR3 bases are TGTGCCAGCAGTGTCGGTTGGGGGTTCCAAGAGACCCAGTACTTC. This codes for CASSVGWGFQETQYF.